This TCR beta chain appears in the sequencing data of a study of cytotoxic CD8 clonotypes in ibrutinib-treated CLL. Study observations and caveats: The public clonotypes identified were infrequent and showed contraction or stability on treatment. Clonality (at baseline) was higher than in age-matched healthy donors and tracked circulating CD8+ T-cell counts.

This clone appeared once. Its antigen is not identified. Profiled with immunoSEQ multiplex PCR; TCRdb holds only in-frame clones, not every one. The sample records 110,000 to 150,000 clones, about 80% being singletons. The sample in question was PBMCs, obtained after 24 months of ibrutinib treatment. This clonotype was sampled from a human donor with chronic lymphocytic leukemia.

CDR3 loop: CASSTGGALETQYF. CDR3 DNA: TGTGCCAGCAGCACCGGGGGGGCCCTGGAGACCCAGTACTTC. The J gene is TRBJ2-5, the V gene TRBV6-5; 8 bases line up with TRBD2. Germline CDR1 reads MNHEY; CDR2 reads SVGAGI. V lost 6 bases and J lost 5; bases outside the gene matches: 8. The CDR3 covers 14 residues.